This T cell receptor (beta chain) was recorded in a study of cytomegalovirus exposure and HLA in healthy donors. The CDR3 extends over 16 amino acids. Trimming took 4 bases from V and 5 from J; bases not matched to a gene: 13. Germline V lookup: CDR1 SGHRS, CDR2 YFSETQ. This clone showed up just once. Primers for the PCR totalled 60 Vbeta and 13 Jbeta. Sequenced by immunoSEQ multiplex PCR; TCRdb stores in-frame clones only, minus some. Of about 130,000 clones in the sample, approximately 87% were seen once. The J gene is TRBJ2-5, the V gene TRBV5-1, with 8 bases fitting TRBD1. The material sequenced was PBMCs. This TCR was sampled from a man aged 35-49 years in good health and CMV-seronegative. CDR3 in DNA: TGCGCCAGCAGCCCAACACCAGGACAGGGCTGGGAGACCCAGTACTTC. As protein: CASSPTPGQGWETQYF.